A selection of T cell receptor beta chains follows, all from one sample in a study of T-cell reconstitution after alpha-beta-depleted transplantation in children. TCRdb used MiXCR to reprocess the PCR reads, holding one entry per CDR3 protein. The top ten hold 14% of the sample, which has 500,000 to 650,000 distinct CDR3 sequences, roughly 11% seen once. The input for sequencing was PBMCs, mostly from graft donor cells, taken 180 days after TCRalphabeta/CD19-depleted stem cell transplant. The source is a female patient aged 2-15 years who had a stem cell transplant for aplastic anemia, so the T cells may come from the graft donor. Both conserved end residues are part of each CDR3. The D gene is left open where the match is weak. The size of a clone is reported for some rows only, either as once, few or many, or as a class for expanded clones.

TRBJ1-1 NA TRBV14 few TGTGCCAGCAGCCGTCCAGGTCGTACTGAAGCTTTCTTT CASSRPGRTEAFF
TRBJ1-6 TRBD1 TRBV12-3/TRBV12-4 NA TGTGCCAGCAGAAAAGAACCGGGACAGGGACCGTACTTGGCCCTCCACTTT CASRKEPGQGPYLALHF
TRBJ2-1 TRBD2 TRBV24-1 few TGTGCCACCAGTGATTTGGCGACTAGCGGGAGCTATGAGCAGTTCTTC CATSDLATSGSYEQFF
TRBJ2-1 NA TRBV20-1 few TGCAGTGCTAGAGACATTTACTCCTACAATGAGCAGTTCTTC CSARDIYSYNEQFF
TRBJ2-3 NA TRBV4-2 few TGTGCCAGCAGCCAGGAACACAGGGTCTACACAGATACGCAGTATTTT CASSQEHRVYTDTQYF
TRBJ1-4 NA TRBV28 many TGTGCCAGCAGTTTAGAGGGCGTCAGGGAAATGTTTTTT CASSLEGVREMFF
TRBJ1-5 NA TRBV27 few TGTGCCAGCAGTTTCTCCGGGGTGAACCGGAATCAGCCCCAGCATTTT CASSFSGVNRNQPQHF
TRBJ1-1 TRBD1 TRBV5-1 NA TGCGCCAGCAGCTACTCAACAGGGGCAAGCACTGAAGCTTTCTTT CASSYSTGASTEAFF
TRBJ2-1 NA TRBV9 few TGTGCCAGCAGCCCTGCCACCTACAATGAGCAGTTCTTC CASSPATYNEQFF
TRBJ2-3 TRBD1 TRBV6-1 many TGTGCCAGCAGTCAACCGGGACAGGGGACAGATACGCAGTATTTT CASSQPGQGTDTQYF
TRBJ2-2 NA TRBV12-3/TRBV12-4 NA TGTGCCAGCACCGACTATGTGGCCGGGGAGCTGTTTTTT CASTDYVAGELFF
TRBJ1-1 NA TRBV12-3/TRBV12-4 few TGTGCCAGCAGTTTCATGCGGGACCTGAACACTGAAGCTTTCTTT CASSFMRDLNTEAFF
TRBJ2-4 NA TRBV7-8 NA TGTGCCAGCAGCTACAAGAACAGCTGGTTAGCCAAAAACATTCAGTACTTC CASSYKNSWLAKNIQYF
TRBJ2-1 TRBD2 TRBV27 NA TGTGCCAGCAGTTTTCTGGGACTAGTCTACAATGAGCAGTTCTTC CASSFLGLVYNEQFF
TRBJ2-1 NA TRBV6-2/TRBV6-3 few TGTGCCAGCAGAAGCCAGGGTAGGGATTTTCGTACCCAATCTCATTCGAACAATGAGCAGTTCTTC CASRSQGRDFRTQSHSNNEQFF
TRBJ2-5 NA TRBV6-1 few TGTGCCAGCAGACAGGTTTCTAACCCGATGCAAGAGACCCAGTACTTC CASRQVSNPMQETQYF
TRBJ2-7 NA TRBV6-2/TRBV6-3 many TGTGCCAGCAGTTACGCAGGGTTTACCTACGAGCAGTACTTC CASSYAGFTYEQYF
TRBJ1-2 NA TRBV28 NA TGTGCCAGCAGTTTAGATTCTGCTCTAGGACAGAACTATGGCTACACCTTC CASSLDSALGQNYGYTF
TRBJ2-3 NA TRBV20-1 few TGCAGTGCTAGACGGGACCACCGTCCCACAGATACGCAGTATTTT CSARRDHRPTDTQYF
TRBJ2-1 TRBD2 TRBV20-1 few TGCAGTGCTAGAGGGGGGGCTAGCGGGAGGAATTATGAGCAGTTCTTC CSARGGASGRNYEQFF
TRBJ1-1 NA TRBV28 NA TGTGCCAGCAGTTTATACCCTAACACTGAAGCTTTCTTT CASSLYPNTEAFF
TRBJ2-5 TRBD2 TRBV12-3/TRBV12-4 many TGTGCCAGCAGTGGACTAGCGGGGGGGCTGGAGACCCAGTACTTC CASSGLAGGLETQYF
TRBJ1-1 NA TRBV6-4 few TGTGCCAGCAGTGAACAGGGGAACACTGAAGCTTTCTTT CASSEQGNTEAFF
TRBJ2-5 TRBD2 TRBV28 many TGTGCCAGCTGGGGATCTAGCGGAGTAGAGACCCAGTACTTC CASWGSSGVETQYF
TRBJ2-1 TRBD2 TRBV6-2/TRBV6-3 NA TGTGCCAGCAGACTAGCGGGAGGTACTGAGCAGTTCTTC CASRLAGGTEQFF
TRBJ2-5 TRBD2 TRBV7-8 NA TGTGCCAGCAGCTTAAGTTACGTAGCTGGACTAGCGGACATCCAAGAGACCCAGTACTTC CASSLSYVAGLADIQETQYF
TRBJ2-2 TRBD1 TRBV12-3/TRBV12-4 few TGTGCCAGTGCAACAGGGGGCAGGGGGGAGCTGTTTTTT CASATGGRGELFF
TRBJ1-2 NA TRBV9 NA TGTGCCAGCAGCGAGACAGGTCTGGCTAACTATGGCTACACCTTC CASSETGLANYGYTF
TRBJ2-3 TRBD2 TRBV6-2/TRBV6-3 NA TGTGCCAGCAGCCCAAGACTAGCGGGAAACACAGATACGCAGTATTTT CASSPRLAGNTDTQYF
TRBJ2-1 TRBD2 TRBV19 NA TGTGCCAGTAGACATGACAGGGGGCAGGGACTAGCGGGAGTACATGAGCAGTTCTTC CASRHDRGQGLAGVHEQFF
TRBJ1-2 NA TRBV12-3/TRBV12-4 once TGTGCCAGCACCCCGGGGAACTATGGCTACACCTTC CASTPGNYGYTF
TRBJ1-1 TRBD1 TRBV29-1 NA TGCAGCGTCGAGCGGACAGGGGGACTTGAAGCTTTCTTT CSVERTGGLEAFF
TRBJ1-1 NA TRBV10-2 few TGCGCCAGCAGTTCGCAGGCGGGGACTGAAGCTTTCTTT CASSSQAGTEAFF
TRBJ2-1 TRBD2 TRBV7-3 few TGTGCCAGCAGCGCCACTAGCGGGAGGTGGGCTGAGCAGTTCTTC CASSATSGRWAEQFF
TRBJ1-1 TRBD1 TRBV20-1 NA TGCAGTGCTAGAGGGACAGGGGCGAACACTGAAGCTTTCTTT CSARGTGANTEAFF
TRBJ2-5 NA TRBV5-1 many TGCGCCAGCAGCAAGGAAGGGCCCCCAGGAACCCAGTACTTC CASSKEGPPGTQYF
TRBJ2-1 NA TRBV5-1 NA TGCGCCAGCAACTCGAACGGGGACCCTCCCAATGAGCAGTTCTTC CASNSNGDPPNEQFF
TRBJ1-1 NA TRBV7-6 NA TGTGCCAGCAGCTCCCGGACTCAAGCTTTCTTT CASSSRTQAFF
TRBJ2-1 TRBD2 TRBV7-9 NA TGTGCCAGCAGCTTTACCGGGACTAGCGTGCATGAGCAGTTCTTC CASSFTGTSVHEQFF
TRBJ2-5 NA TRBV5-1 few TGCGCCAGCAGCCGGAGGGTTCGGGCTGAGACCCAGTACTTC CASSRRVRAETQYF
TRBJ2-5 NA TRBV20-1 many TGCAGTGCTAGAGACACTGGACAGCCACAAGAGACCCAGTACTTC CSARDTGQPQETQYF
TRBJ2-1 NA TRBV15 NA TGTGCCACCAGCAGCCCCAAGAACAGCTCCTACAATGAGCAGTTCTTC CATSSPKNSSYNEQFF
TRBJ1-1 NA TRBV7-2 NA TGTGCCAGCAGCTTAGTATTGACAGCCAATTCGTTCTTT CASSLVLTANSFF
TRBJ1-5 NA TRBV12-3/TRBV12-4 NA TGTGCCAGCAGTCCTAACCCGGGGCCCAATCAGCCCCAGCATTTT CASSPNPGPNQPQHF
TRBJ2-7 NA TRBV9 NA TGTGCCAGCAGCGTAGAAGAGGTTGTCGGCGAGCACTACTTC CASSVEEVVGEHYF
TRBJ2-2 NA TRBV7-6 many TGTGCCAGCAGCTTACTTCGGGTAGCGAACACCGGGGAGCTGTTTTTT CASSLLRVANTGELFF
TRBJ2-1 NA TRBV18 NA TGTGCCAGCTCACCAAAACTAAGGAGTGAGCAGTTCTTC CASSPKLRSEQFF
TRBJ2-7 NA TRBV6-1 few TGTGCCAGCAGGCGGACAGAGTCCTACGAGCAGTACTTC CASRRTESYEQYF
TRBJ2-4 NA TRBV12-3/TRBV12-4 many TGTGCCAGCACCCCAGGTGACGGCGTAGCCAAAAACATTCAGTACTTC CASTPGDGVAKNIQYF
TRBJ2-1 TRBD2 TRBV5-1 many TGCGCCAGCAGCCCACCGGGACTAGCGGCCGAGCAGTTCTTC CASSPPGLAAEQFF
TRBJ2-1 NA TRBV6-1 few TGTGCCAGCAGGAAAGCGGGCGAGCAGTTCTTC CASRKAGEQFF
TRBJ2-3 TRBD2 TRBV6-1 few TGTGCCAGCAGTGGAGGACTAGCGGGAGGTGGAGATACGCAGTATTTT CASSGGLAGGGDTQYF
TRBJ1-3 NA TRBV6-1 few TGTGCCAGCAGTGGGACACTCGGAAACACCATATATTTT CASSGTLGNTIYF
TRBJ2-2 TRBD2 TRBV5-1 few TGCGCCAGCAGCTCGGATTGGGGACTAGCGGGAGTATTCACCGGGGAGCTGTTTTTT CASSSDWGLAGVFTGELFF
TRBJ1-2 NA TRBV6-1 NA TGTGCCAGCAGGGAGATCTCCGAGGCCTATGGCTACACCTTC CASREISEAYGYTF